The 30 T cell receptor beta chains listed next were all sequenced from one sample in a study of shared clonotypes between healthy human individuals. Repertoires were generated with immunoSEQ multiplex PCR, while TCRdb's copy carries only in-frame clones and drops some. The table includes 2 million to 2.5 million clones, approximately 95% detected once. Input material: naive CD4+ T cells sorted from blood. Subset reported: CD45RA+ positively selected. The receptors derive from a man between 18 and 29 years old in good health.

The genes are TRBV6-5 and TRBJ1-1; TRBD1 agrees at 9 bases. V was clipped by 6 bases and J by 11 bases; unmatched bases: 7. Germline V gene lookup returns CDR1 MNHEY and CDR2 SVGAGI. The CDR3 consists of 12 residues. The CDR3 nucleotides read TGTGCCAGCAGCACAACAGGGGGCCCGGCTTTCTTT. Its protein product is CASSTTGGPAFF.

DNA of the CDR3: TGCAGCGTTGTCAACCCCTCAGGCTCCGGAAACACCATATATTTT. Its translation: CSVVNPSGSGNTIYF. The chain carries TRBV29-1 and TRBJ1-3; D uncertain. V lost 4 bases and J lost 4, with 17 bases in between. CDR3 length: 15 residues. CDR1 is SQVTM, CDR2 ANQGSEA, per germline.

V gene TRBV27 combines with J gene TRBJ1-5; maybe TRBD1 (5 bases). CDR1 is MNHEY, CDR2 SMNVEV, per germline (reference sequence). The CDR3 is 15 residues long. V dropped 6 bases and J dropped 2 bases, with 14 bases sitting between them. The CDR3 loop is CASSRLGDGNQPQHF. CDR3 nucleotide sequence: TGTGCCAGCAGCCGACTTGGGGACGGCAATCAGCCCCAGCATTTT.

This clone has a single count. This chain uses TRBV6-1 with TRBJ1-6; 7 bases agree with TRBD1. The CDR3 sequence is 15 residues long. The V gene's germline CDR1 is MNHNS and CDR2 SASEGT. V was clipped by 10 bases and J by 1 base; unmatched bases: 7. CDR3 DNA sequence: TGTGCCACCCGACAGGGACGGTCCTATAATTCACCCCTCCACTTT. Protein sequence: CATRQGRSYNSPLHF.

V and J are TRBV27 and TRBJ1-5, with TRBD1 as a possible D gene (5 bases). Trimming removed 5 bases at V and 0 bases at J, with 14 bases between. Germline V CDR1 and CDR2: MNHEY, SMNVEV (reference sequence). The length of the CDR3 is 16 residues. The CDR3 region is CASSLGTDNSNQPQHF. The CDR3 region has the DNA TGTGCCAGCAGTCTCGGGACTGACAATAGCAATCAGCCCCAGCATTTT.

The rearrangement uses TRBV5-1 and TRBJ2-2; D ambiguous. Trimming removed 0 bases from V and 0 bases from J, with 9 bases in between. This CDR3 comprises 16 residues. The germline V gene encodes CDR1 SGHRS and CDR2 YFSETQ. DNA of the CDR3: TGCGCCAGCAGCTTGGATTGGTTCGCGAACACCGGGGAGCTGTTTTTT. Protein sequence: CASSLDWFANTGELFF.

V is TRBV6-5 and J is TRBJ2-5; either TRBD1 or TRBD2 may fit D (6 bases each). The CDR3 covers 15 residues. V shed 6 bases and J shed 5 bases, with 19 bases lying between them. Germline V CDR1 and CDR2: MNHEY, SVGAGI. The CDR3 here is CASSRSWGARETQYF. The DNA for the CDR3 is TGTGCCAGCAGCCGGTCGTGGGGGGCGCGTGAGACCCAGTACTTC.

This chain links TRBV28 with TRBJ2-7; TRBD2 aligns across 13 bases. The V gene's germline CDR1 is MDHEN and CDR2 SYDVKM. V lost 5 bases and J lost 7; bases outside the gene matches: 8. This CDR3 spans 15 amino acids. CDR3 sequence: CASSPRTSGSLEQYF. CDR3 coding DNA: TGTGCCAGCAGTCCGCGGACTAGCGGGAGCTTGGAGCAGTACTTC.

The rearrangement joins TRBV19 to TRBJ1-2; the D gene is possibly TRBD1 (6 bases). The CDR3 loop spans 14 amino acids. Looked up from germline, CDR1 is LNHDA and CDR2 is SQIVND (reference sequence). V was cut by 3 bases and J by 4 bases, with 12 bases left in between. The CDR3 region is CASSIRTEGYGYTF. In DNA form, the CDR3 reads TGTGCCAGTAGTATTCGGACAGAGGGCTATGGCTACACCTTC.

The chain links TRBV9 to TRBJ2-1; 11 nucleotides align to TRBD2. Germline V lookup: CDR1 SGDLS, CDR2 YYNGEE. After removal of 5 bases from V and 5 bases from J, the junction contained 0 bases not matched to a gene. The CDR3 extends over 13 amino acids. CDR3 sequence: CASSSGRDNEQFF. The CDR3 DNA sequence: TGTGCCAGCAGTAGCGGGAGGGACAATGAGCAGTTCTTC.

A single count supports this clone. This CDR3 reads CASSLAFGRAAFF. Written as DNA, the CDR3 is TGTGCCAGCAGCTTAGCGTTCGGCAGGGCAGCTTTCTTT. J is TRBJ1-1 and V is TRBV7-2; the D gene is possibly TRBD1 (5 bases). V dropped 0 bases and J dropped 10 bases, with 12 bases sitting between them. Germline CDR1 and CDR2: SGHTA and FQGNSA. The CDR3 extends over 13 amino acids. Full variable domain (remainder filled in from reference TRBV7-2 and TRBJ1-1): GAGVSQSPSNKVTEKGKDVELRCDPISGHTALYWYRQSLGQGLEFLIYFQGNSAPDKSGLPSDRFSAERTGGSVSTLTIQRTQQEDSAVYLCASSLAFGRAAFFGQGTRLTVV.

V usage is TRBV11-2 and J usage is TRBJ1-1; weak D call: TRBD1 (6 bases). This CDR3 comprises 13 residues. Germline values: CDR1 SGHAT, CDR2 FQNNGV. V was shortened by 4 bases and J by 9 bases, with 15 bases between the two germline ends. CDR3 DNA: TGTGCCAGCAGCTACCTTGGGACACGGAAAGCTTTCTTT. Amino acids: CASSYLGTRKAFF.

This rearrangement joins TRBV9 to TRBJ2-6; 7 bases are a match to TRBD1. The CDR3 runs 18 residues. Trimming removed 4 bases from V and 0 bases from J; junction bases left unmatched: 10. Germline assignment: CDR1 SGDLS and CDR2 YYNGEE. Here the CDR3 reads CASSQAGGSNSGANVLTF. The CDR3 DNA reads as TGTGCCAGCAGCCAGGCAGGGGGTTCCAACTCTGGGGCCAACGTCCTGACTTTC.

The rearrangement joins TRBV5-6 to TRBJ1-4, with unresolved D. The CDR3 contains 14 residues. V dropped 0 bases and J dropped 10 bases, with 13 bases sitting between them. Germline V gives CDR1 SGHDT, CDR2 YYEEEE. The CDR3 DNA sequence: TGTGCCAGCAGCTTGGCCAGAGGCCTGGGAAAACTGTTTTTT. It yields the protein CASSLARGLGKLFF.

For this clone: Other nucleotide sequences in the sample specify the same CDR3. The rearrangement links TRBV7-2 to TRBJ2-3; D remains ambiguous. This CDR3 has 14 amino acids. Germline CDR1 reads SGHTA; CDR2 reads FQGNSA. V lost 0 bases and J lost 3, with 7 bases in between. CDR3: CASSLALSTDTQYF. The CDR3 DNA reads as TGTGCCAGCAGCTTAGCCCTATCGACAGATACGCAGTATTTT.

The rearrangement joins TRBV6-1 to TRBJ1-3; D gene ambiguous. V dropped 4 bases and J dropped 0 bases, with 10 bases sitting between them. Looked up from germline, CDR1 is MNHNS and CDR2 is SASEGT. The CDR3 covers 15 residues. The CDR3 loop is CASSVSGSSGNTIYF. CDR3 sequence (DNA): TGTGCCAGCAGTGTTTCCGGAAGCTCTGGAAACACCATATATTTT.

The V call is TRBV11-2, the J call TRBJ1-1; tentative D call: TRBD1 (6 bases). Trimming shortened V by 3 bases and J by 11 bases, and 16 bases separated the two germline ends. CDR1 SGHAT and CDR2 FQNNGV come from the germline V gene. The CDR3 has 13 amino acids. In nucleotides, the CDR3 is TGTGCCAGCAGCTTCGCAGGGGAAAAACGTGCTTTCTTT. It specifies CASSFAGEKRAFF.

A single count supports this clone. The J gene is TRBJ2-3, the V gene TRBV10-1; possible D gene TRBD2, 6 bases. The CDR3 totals 13 residues. Germline values: CDR1 WNHNN, CDR2 SYGVQD (reference sequence). The V and J ends lost 2 bases and 6 bases respectively, with 9 bases between them. DNA for the CDR3: TGCGCCAGCAGTGAGCGGGGGTCGGATACGCAGTATTTT. Translation: CASSERGSDTQYF.

This clone was recorded only once. The rearrangement links TRBV7-2 to TRBJ1-1, with D perhaps TRBD1 (5 bases). This CDR3 has 15 amino acids. Germline-derived CDR1 and CDR2 are SGHTA and FQGNSA. Trimming pared 7 bases from V and 0 bases from J, leaving 15 bases between. CDR3 amino acids: CASTQRNRMNTEAFF. CDR3 in DNA: TGTGCCAGCACCCAGAGGAACAGGATGAACACTGAAGCTTTCTTT. Drawing the rest from reference TRBV7-2 and TRBJ1-1, the complete variable domain is GAGVSQSPSNKVTEKGKDVELRCDPISGHTALYWYRQSLGQGLEFLIYFQGNSAPDKSGLPSDRFSAERTGGSVSTLTIQRTQQEDSAVYLCASTQRNRMNTEAFFGQGTRLTVV.

V gene TRBV6-5 combines with J gene TRBJ2-7; no clear D gene. Germline CDR1 MNHEY, CDR2 SVGAGI. Deletions cut 5 bases from V and 3 bases from J, with 14 bases between. The CDR3 has 14 residues. CDR3 DNA: TGTGCCAGCAGTACCTTGGGCTTAGGCTACGAGCAGTACTTC. The encoded protein is CASSTLGLGYEQYF.

The V and J genes are TRBV18 and TRBJ2-1; D not certain. The CDR3 is 13 amino acids. The germline CDR1 and CDR2 sequences are KGHSH and LQKENI. V shed 3 bases and J shed 7 bases, with 10 bases lying between them. CDR3 bases: TGTGCCAGCTCACCCACCACTTGGAATGAGCAGTTCTTC. Protein: CASSPTTWNEQFF.

The chain joins TRBV2 to TRBJ2-4; possible D gene TRBD1, 5 bases. V lost 6 bases, J lost 6 bases, and 18 bases lay in between. Germline V gene sequence: CDR1 SNHLY, CDR2 FYNNEI. There are 15 residues in the CDR3. The CDR3 region is CASSAQESLGNIQYF. The CDR3, as DNA: TGTGCCAGCAGCGCACAGGAATCCCTCGGAAACATTCAGTACTTC.

This sequence joins TRBV9 and TRBJ1-6, with a possible D match to TRBD1 (5 bases). Trimming removed 0 bases at V and 13 bases at J, with 14 bases between. This CDR3 is built from 14 residues. The germline V gene encodes CDR1 SGDLS and CDR2 YYNGEE. The CDR3 DNA follows: TGTGCCAGCAGCGTAGCATGGGGGGAGTTTCCCCTCCACTTT. Encoded protein: CASSVAWGEFPLHF. Filled out from reference TRBV9 and TRBJ1-6, the complete variable domain reads DSGVTQTPKHLITATGQRVTLRCSPRSGDLSVYWYQQSLDQGLQFLIQYYNGEERAKGNILERFSAQQFPDLHSELNLSSLELGDSALYFCASSVAWGEFPLHFGNGTRLTVT.

This sequence joins TRBV6-5 and TRBJ2-2; TRBD2 aligns across 7 bases. CDR1 is MNHEY and CDR2 is SVGAGI in the germline V gene. J gave up 2 bases and V 2 bases, and 5 bases lay outside the gene matches. This CDR3 comprises 16 residues. The CDR3 region has the DNA TGTGCCAGCAGTTACGGGGGGGTGATAAACACCGGGGAGCTGTTTTTT. It translates to CASSYGGVINTGELFF.

This clone appeared a single time. This chain joins TRBV7-2 and TRBJ1-2; a weak D match, TRBD1 (6 bases). V lost 2 bases to trimming and J lost 6 bases, with 10 bases between them. The CDR3 is 13 amino acids. Per germline, CDR1 SGHTA and CDR2 FQGNSA. CDR3 in amino acids: CASSLRPGDGYTF. DNA of the CDR3: TGTGCCAGCAGCTTACGGCCAGGGGATGGCTACACCTTC.

This chain connects TRBV19 to TRBJ2-1; D possibly corresponds to TRBD2 (5 bases). V dropped 7 bases and J dropped 6 bases, with 16 bases sitting between them. Germline CDR1 reads LNHDA; CDR2 reads SQIVND (reference sequence). This CDR3 has 14 residues. The DNA for the CDR3 is TGTGCCAGTACCTCTTGGGGAGATCGCAATGAGCAGTTCTTC. Translation: CASTSWGDRNEQFF. Together with reference TRBV19 and TRBJ2-1, the CDR3 gives the full variable domain: DGGITQSPKYLFRKEGQNVTLSCEQNLNHDAMYWYRQDPGQGLRLIYYSQIVNDFQKGDIAEGYSVSREKKESFPLTVTSAQKNPTAFYLCASTSWGDRNEQFFGPGTRLTVL.

This chain joins TRBV27 and TRBJ2-4, with D perhaps matching TRBD2 (5 bases). This CDR3 has 13 residues. Germline CDR1 is MNHEY and CDR2 is SMNVEV (reference sequence). Trimming cost V 6 bases and J 7 bases, with 13 bases left between them. As DNA, the CDR3 is TGTGCCAGCAGGGAGGAAATTGGGAACATTCAGTACTTC. This sequence encodes CASREEIGNIQYF.

A word on this clone: Other nucleotide sequences in the sample specify the same CDR3. V and J are TRBV5-1 and TRBJ2-5; D might be TRBD2 (6 bases). V was clipped by 2 bases and J by 5 bases, with 13 bases between them. CDR3 length: 14 amino acids. Germline CDR1 and CDR2: SGHRS and YFSETQ. The CDR3: CASSLGGAPETQYF. CDR3 DNA: TGCGCCAGCAGCTTAGGAGGGGCCCCGGAGACCCAGTACTTC.

V gene TRBV9 combines with J gene TRBJ2-3, with D possibly matching TRBD2 (7 bases). Per germline, CDR1 SGDLS and CDR2 YYNGEE. Trimming left V 2 bases short and J 2 bases short, with 15 bases between. CDR3 length equals 16 residues. CDR3 DNA sequence: TGTGCCAGCAGCGTCGGCGGGGGCCCCCCCACAGATACGCAGTATTTT. Translated: CASSVGGGPPTDTQYF.

This clone came up once. The rearrangement links TRBV9 to TRBJ2-7; perhaps TRBD2 as D (6 bases). The CDR3 sequence is 15 residues long. Germline assignment: CDR1 SGDLS and CDR2 YYNGEE. With 4 bases removed from V and 1 base from J, the gap between germline ends came to 15 bases. Written as DNA, the CDR3 is TGTGCCAGCAGCTCTGGGGACTGGGTATCCTACGAGCAGTACTTC. This encodes CASSSGDWVSYEQYF.